The 28 T cell receptor beta chains below all came from one sample that was sequenced in a study of patients and donors after allogeneic stem cell transplantation (dated by TCRdb to 2020 to 2022). Library prep was done by RT-PCR. Sequenced on a NextSeq 550. TCRdb handled the public reads itself, with Q25 trimming in fastp and clone calling in MiXCR, and kept productive beta chains. For every CDR3 protein sequence, its rows merge into one entry that carries the most common genes and DNA. In this sample the table shows fewer than 500,000 distinct CDR3 sequences, around 16% of which occur a single time. In total, the top ten clones hold 7.2% of the sample. Sequencing used blood, either unsorted or a sorted T cell fraction (not recorded which). Receptors were obtained from a human donor who was either an allogeneic HSCT recipient or a stem cell or donor lymphocyte infusion donor (not recorded which). It is not recorded whose cells these are; they may come from a transplant donor.

This clonotype turned up a few times. V gene TRBV18 combines with J gene TRBJ1-1; D not certain. Germline CDR1 KGHSH, CDR2 LQKENI. V was shortened by 5 bases and J by 3 bases, with 19 bases between the two germline ends. The CDR3 contains 16 residues. The CDR3 sequence is CASSIGVTAMDTEAFF. The CDR3 coding sequence is TGTGCCAGCTCAATCGGAGTCACAGCGATGGACACTGAAGCTTTCTTT.

The rearrangement joins TRBV7-8 to TRBJ2-3; D remains unclear. The CDR3 spans 15 residues. CDR1 and CDR2 from the germline V gene are SGHVS and FQNEAQ. With 3 bases removed from V and 2 bases from J, the gap between germline ends came to 12 bases. The CDR3 protein is CASSFETYPTDTQYF. For the CDR3, the DNA is TGTGCCAGCAGCTTTGAGACCTACCCCACAGATACGCAGTATTTT.

V gene TRBV27 combines with J gene TRBJ2-6, with D tentatively TRBD1 (5 bases). Germline lookup yields CDR1 MNHEY and CDR2 SMNVEV (reference sequence). Trimming removed 1 base at V and 0 bases at J, with 25 bases between. The length of the CDR3 is 22 residues. The CDR3 coding sequence is TGTGCCAGCAGTTTATTCGCGATTATTCCCCAGGGCGCTAGCTCTGGGGCCAACGTCCTGACTTTC. It specifies CASSLFAIIPQGASSGANVLTF.

The rearrangement joins TRBV24-1 to TRBJ1-2; TRBD1 matches 9 bases. Per the germline V gene, CDR1 is KGHDR and CDR2 is SFDVKD. CDR3 size: 17 residues. With 7 bases clipped from V and 6 bases from J, the junction kept 17 bases outside the gene matches. The chain's CDR3 is CATRGNRGREGRDGYTF. As DNA, the CDR3 is TGTGCCACCAGAGGAAACAGGGGGCGCGAAGGGAGGGATGGCTACACCTTC.

There are a few counts of this clonotype. The chain couples TRBV6-5 to TRBJ2-3, with 9 bases identical to TRBD2. Trimming took 2 bases from V and 4 from J; bases not matched to a gene: 7. This CDR3 contains 16 residues. In germline, CDR1 is MNHEY, CDR2 SVGAGI. The CDR3 bases are TGTGCCAGCAGTTACGACGGCGGGAGGGCCTCAGATACGCAGTATTTT. Translated: CASSYDGGRASDTQYF.

This clonotype has more than one count but fewer than ten. The gene calls are TRBV5-1 and TRBJ1-6; perhaps TRBD1 as D (6 bases). The CDR3 runs 15 residues. The germline V gene encodes CDR1 SGHRS and CDR2 YFSETQ. V lost 4 bases and J lost 8, with 16 bases in between. The CDR3 DNA reads as TGCGCCAGCAGCCCCGGGACACTGAATCATTCACCCCTCCACTTT. It is translated as CASSPGTLNHSPLHF.

The rearrangement joins TRBV3-1 to TRBJ1-1; D gene unclear. This CDR3 comprises 16 residues. The V end lost 4 bases, the J end lost 2 bases, and 17 bases lay between the germline ends. The germline CDR1 and CDR2 sequences are LGHDT and YNNKEL (reference sequence). This chain's CDR3 is CASSPYLIPGNTEAFF. For the CDR3, the DNA is TGTGCCAGCAGCCCTTACTTGATTCCAGGAAACACTGAAGCTTTCTTT.

V gene TRBV24-1 combines with J gene TRBJ2-1; 7 bases map to TRBD2. The CDR3 is 17 residues long. Germline V gene lookup returns CDR1 KGHDR and CDR2 SFDVKD. Losses at the gene ends were 0 bases for V and 7 bases for J; bases not matched to a gene: 11. CDR3 protein: CATSDLLGLGGRNEQFF. The CDR3 nucleotides are TGTGCCACCAGTGATTTGCTCGGACTAGGAGGGAGAAATGAGCAGTTCTTC.

This chain connects TRBV7-9 to TRBJ1-2; perhaps TRBD1 as D (6 bases). The CDR3 is 16 residues long. Per the germline V gene, CDR1 is SEHNR and CDR2 is FQNEAQ (reference sequence). V gave up 4 bases and J gave up 4 bases, with 19 bases separating them. The CDR3 coding sequence is TGTGCCAGCAGCTCCACCCCGGACAGCGTAGTCTATGGCTACACCTTC. It is translated as CASSSTPDSVVYGYTF.

This clonotype was found a few times. V is TRBV7-2 and J is TRBJ2-5; D is perhaps TRBD2 (5 bases). Germline loops: CDR1 SGHTA, CDR2 FQGNSA. The V gene lost 4 bases and the J gene lost 5 bases, with 14 bases spanning the gap. CDR3 length: 14 amino acids. The CDR3 DNA follows: TGTGCCAGCAGCTACGGGGTGTTTTCGGAGACCCAGTACTTC. Translated: CASSYGVFSETQYF.

This clonotype appeared a few times. The chain links TRBV10-3 to TRBJ2-3; TRBD1 matches 8 bases. CDR1 ENHRY and CDR2 SYGVKD come from the germline V gene. CDR3 length: 16 amino acids. The V gene end was trimmed by 6 bases and the J gene end by 3 bases; junction bases not matched to a gene: 11. For the CDR3, the DNA is TGTGCCATCAGGTTGGGACAGGCCAAGGGGACAGATACGCAGTATTTT. It codes for CAIRLGQAKGTDTQYF.

This clonotype was detected a few times. V usage is TRBV14 and J usage is TRBJ2-7; 8 bases map to TRBD2. This CDR3 comprises 15 residues. Germline CDR1 and CDR2: SGHDN and FVKESK. V lost 0 bases to trimming and J lost 6 bases; unmatched junction nucleotides: 7. The CDR3, as DNA: TGTGCCAGCAGCCAAGATTTAGCCCGGGGGGGCGAGCAGTACTTC. This codes for CASSQDLARGGEQYF.

This clonotype has only a few counts. The rearrangement uses TRBV12-3 or TRBV12-4 and TRBJ1-2; 9 positions match TRBD1. V trimming: 6 bases; J trimming: 7 bases; junction bases outside the gene matches: 6. The CDR3 is 13 residues long. The CDR3 sequence is CASSFGTGSGYTF. The CDR3 nucleotides are TGTGCCAGCAGCTTCGGGACAGGGTCTGGCTACACCTTC.

The rearrangement joins TRBV12-3 or TRBV12-4 to TRBJ1-1; D is uncertain. The CDR3 extends over 12 amino acids. The ends were cut back, 6 bases at V and 3 bases at J, with 8 bases in the middle. CDR3 coding DNA: TGTGCCAGCAGAGGACGGGACACTGAAGCTTTCTTT. Residues: CASRGRDTEAFF.

This clonotype was seen more than once but under ten times. This chain connects TRBV21-1 to TRBJ2-3; the table's D gene call, TRBD2, was not cross checked with the DNA. TRBV21-1 constitutes a pseudogene. This CDR3 has 16 amino acids. The CDR3 here is CASSKGGGLAADTQYF. The CDR3 DNA sequence: TGTGCCAGCAGCAAAGGAGGAGGCCTCGCCGCAGATACGCAGTATTTT.

The chain employs TRBV6-1 and TRBJ1-2; D call uncertain. Between the trimmed V and J ends, which lost 4 bases and 7 bases, there was a span of 10 bases. The CDR3 consists of 12 residues. Germline V lookup: CDR1 MNHNS, CDR2 SASEGT. The CDR3 region is CASSGWVTGYTF. CDR3 nucleotide sequence: TGTGCCAGCAGTGGATGGGTAACTGGCTACACCTTC.

This clonotype was counted a single time. This chain uses TRBV6-5 with TRBJ2-2; D possibly corresponds to TRBD2 (6 bases). The ends were cut back, 3 bases at V and 0 bases at J, with 14 bases in the middle. Germline loops: CDR1 MNHEY, CDR2 SVGAGI. The CDR3 has 17 residues. The CDR3 sequence: CASSYSPGLPNTGELFF. CDR3 sequence (DNA): TGTGCCAGCAGTTATTCCCCGGGACTTCCGAACACCGGGGAGCTGTTTTTT.

The chain is built from TRBV3-1 and TRBJ2-2; the D is unclear. Trimming took 3 bases from V and 5 from J, leaving 7 bases between them. This CDR3 is built from 13 residues. Looked up from germline, CDR1 is LGHDT and CDR2 is YNNKEL (reference sequence). The CDR3 bases are TGTGCCAGCAGCCAGTCTTATACCGGGGAGCTGTTTTTT. Protein product: CASSQSYTGELFF. Complete variable domain (other parts from reference TRBV3-1 and TRBJ2-2): DTAVSQTPKYLVTQMGNDKSIKCEQNLGHDTMYWYKQDSKKFLKIMFSYNNKELIINETVPNRFSPKSPDKAHLNLHINSLELGDSAVYFCASSQSYTGELFFGEGSRLTVL.

V is TRBV5-1 and J is TRBJ2-7; tentatively, D is TRBD2 (5 bases). Germline CDR1 and CDR2: SGHRS and YFSETQ. This CDR3 comprises 11 residues. V was pared by 4 bases and J by 7 bases, with 9 bases between. The CDR3 bases are TGCGCCAGCAGCGGGAGAGGAGAGCAGTACTTC. This gives the protein CASSGRGEQYF.

The genes are TRBV30 and TRBJ1-1; D unclear. V gave up 4 bases and J gave up 1 base, with 4 bases separating them. Germline CDR1 GTSNPN, CDR2 SVGIG (reference sequence). The CDR3 covers 11 residues. CDR3 protein: CAWMRNTEAFF. The CDR3 coding sequence is TGTGCCTGGATGAGGAACACTGAAGCTTTCTTT.

This clonotype was detected ten times or more. The gene calls are TRBV7-9 and TRBJ1-5, with D unclear. V dropped 4 bases and J dropped 6 bases, with 7 bases sitting between them. Germline CDR1 is SEHNR and CDR2 is FQNEAQ (reference sequence). The CDR3 runs to 12 residues. DNA for the CDR3: TGTGCCAGCAGCTCGGGCTCTCAGCCCCAGCATTTT. Translation gives CASSSGSQPQHF.

The chain is built from TRBV7-2 and TRBJ1-4; D unclear. Germline V gene data show CDR1 as SGHTA and CDR2 as FQGNSA. Deletions cut 5 bases from V and 8 bases from J, with 21 bases between. CDR3 length: 16 amino acids. The CDR3: CASSRNRGIYREKLFF. DNA for the CDR3: TGTGCCAGCAGCCGAAATAGAGGGATTTATAGAGAAAAACTGTTTTTT. Drawing the rest from reference TRBV7-2 and TRBJ1-4, the complete variable domain is GAGVSQSPSNKVTEKGKDVELRCDPISGHTALYWYRQSLGQGLEFLIYFQGNSAPDKSGLPSDRFSAERTGGSVSTLTIQRTQQEDSAVYLCASSRNRGIYREKLFFGSGTQLSVL.

This clonotype was seen at least ten times. This chain connects TRBV3-1 to TRBJ1-5; D is unclear. The CDR3 sequence is 17 residues long. Trimming removed 1 base from V and 4 bases from J, with 17 bases in between. Germline loops: CDR1 LGHDT, CDR2 YNNKEL (reference sequence). Here the CDR3 DNA reads TGTGCCAGCAGCCAAGGATGGTTCAGGTCTGGGAATCAGCCCCAGCATTTT. Its translation: CASSQGWFRSGNQPQHF. The full variable domain, completed using reference TRBV3-1 and TRBJ1-5, is DTAVSQTPKYLVTQMGNDKSIKCEQNLGHDTMYWYKQDSKKFLKIMFSYNNKELIINETVPNRFSPKSPDKAHLNLHINSLELGDSAVYFCASSQGWFRSGNQPQHFGDGTRLSIL.

This clonotype was seen only a few times. J is TRBJ2-3 and V is TRBV11-1; D is ambiguous. V was clipped by 0 bases and J by 4 bases, with 8 bases between them. In germline, CDR1 is SGHAT, CDR2 FQDESV (reference sequence). CDR3 length: 14 residues. CDR3 residues: CASSLARSSDTQYF. CDR3 bases: TGTGCCAGCAGCTTAGCTCGGTCTTCAGATACGCAGTATTTT.

This chain's CDR3 is CASSEVFRTSSTDTQYF. CDR3 bases: TGTGCCAGCAGTGAAGTCTTCAGGACGTCTAGCACAGATACGCAGTATTTT. The V call is TRBV2, the J call TRBJ2-3, with D hard to call. The V end lost 1 base, the J end lost 0 bases, and 14 bases lay between the germline ends. Germline assignment: CDR1 SNHLY and CDR2 FYNNEI. The CDR3 length is 17 residues.

The V call is TRBV7-2, the J call TRBJ2-3; the D is unclear. Germline lookup yields CDR1 SGHTA and CDR2 FQGNSA. This CDR3 spans 15 amino acids. V shed 7 bases and J shed 2 bases, with 16 bases lying between them. The CDR3 reads CASIPVGRTTDTQYF. CDR3 nucleotide sequence: TGTGCCAGCATCCCGGTAGGGCGGACCACAGATACGCAGTATTTT.

This clonotype was counted only a few times. V is TRBV18 and J is TRBJ1-5; no clear D. The CDR3 covers 16 residues. CDR1 is KGHSH and CDR2 is LQKENI in the germline V gene. The V end lost 1 base, the J end lost 0 bases, and 10 bases lay between the germline ends. The CDR3 DNA is TGTGCCAGCTCACCACAGGGCCAGTTTAGCAATCAGCCCCAGCATTTT. Encoded protein: CASSPQGQFSNQPQHF.

The rearrangement joins TRBV29-1 to TRBJ2-3, with D possibly being TRBD1 or TRBD2 (5 bases each). This CDR3 is 15 amino acids long. The V end was cut by 7 bases, the J end by 1 base, with 18 bases between. CDR1 and CDR2 from the germline V gene are SQVTM and ANQGSEA. The CDR3, as DNA: TGCAGCGCCCACCGGTCGGGGCGTGGCACAGATACGCAGTATTTT. Translating gives CSAHRSGRGTDTQYF.